This T cell receptor (beta chain) was recovered during a study of blood T cell repertoires in COVID-19. Study-level background: Acute-phase and convalescent COVID-19 samples originated in the United States, Italy and Spain. T cells, B-cell-depleted T cells, or PBMCs supplied cDNA or gDNA.

Germline CDR1 is MNHEY and CDR2 is SVGEGT. Trimming cost V 6 bases and J 3 bases; bases outside gene matches: 9. The CDR3 extends over 18 amino acids. Produced via immunoSEQ multiplex PCR; TCRdb's table is partial and in-frame only. The sample carries about 88,000 clones, about nine tenths recorded once. The chain recombines TRBV6-2 or TRBV6-3 with TRBJ2-2; 14 bases agree with TRBD2. Sequenced input: peripheral blood. This TCR was sampled from a human donor with active COVID-19. The donor label of this sample is uncertain. CDR3 loop: CASSVPGLAGEHTGELFF. The CDR3 DNA reads TGTGCCAGCAGCGTCCCGGGACTAGCGGGGGAGCACACCGGGGAGCTGTTTTTT.